The present T cell receptor beta chain was sequenced within a study of Graves' ophthalmopathy and Graves' hyperthyroidism (dated by TCRdb to 2017 to 2018). Background for the entire study: Peripheral blood samples were taken at the time of initial diagnosis, before any treatment was given. The study used TCR beta repertoire signatures to distinguish Graves' ophthalmopathy from Graves' hyperthyroidism and to predict progression to ophthalmopathy. In total, 135 blood samples were TCR-sequenced: 40 to 45 ophthalmopathy, approximately 75 hyperthyroidism and some 17 hyperthyroidism-to-ophthalmopathy patients. To explore V-J signatures that distinguish ophthalmopathy from hyperthyroidism, a discovery set of around 100 patients was enrolled, made up of some 41 with ophthalmopathy and some 56 with stable hyperthyroidism. An independent validation cohort was composed of 18 hyperthyroidism patients and around 16 patients who later progressed from hyperthyroidism to ophthalmopathy. T-cell repertoires of thyroid tissue and blood were compared in about 6 hyperthyroidism patients. Once sampling was done, hyperthyroidism patients were given methimazole at a starting dose of 30 mg daily, while ophthalmopathy patients were given high-dose intravenous methylprednisolone. The approximately 100 discovery patients were randomly divided into training and test sets at a 7:3 ratio. What the research found in general, with its limitations: In validation, the model predicted ophthalmopathy progression with 70.59% sensitivity and about 73% specificity; some 13 predicted patients were CT-confirmed with GO in a median of approximately 6.5 months. Among expanded thyroid clonotypes with frequency above 0.001, most also showed up in blood, which suggests that blood repertoires may reflect the thyroid immune response. Sample size was not predetermined statistically, and investigators were not blinded to group allocation. In cross-validation, the 13-signature model distinguished ophthalmopathy from stable hyperthyroidism with roughly 90% sensitivity and around 81% specificity, and in the test set the corresponding values were about 80% and 75%.

Hyperthyroidism was considered stable if no progression to ophthalmopathy occurred within 18 months of follow-up. The hyperthyroidism patients were 18 to 65 years old and newly diagnosed, with a disease duration of less than 2 months. Patients with other autoimmune diseases, uncontrolled infections, pregnancy or lactation were excluded from the study. Diagnosis was based on clinical symptoms, serum thyroxine, TRAb, thyroid ultrasound and orbital computed tomography. PBMCs were isolated from about 10 ml of fresh peripheral blood by Ficoll-Paque density gradient centrifugation. Total RNA was extracted with Trizol reagent and quality-checked on an Agilent 2100 Bioanalyzer. At least ten counts were recorded for this clonotype. Which antigen it targets is not known. Per-base quality was not reported, and no clone a single base away is much larger than it. The V end loses 8 bases and the J end loses 2 bases, and a stretch of 10 bases separates them. CDR1 and CDR2 are drawn from the germline V gene (reference sequence): LNHDA, SQIVND. Including cysteine and phenylalanine, the CDR3 has 13 amino acids. The DNA shown is the 39-base CDR3, in frame from base 1.

TCR beta CDR3 regions were amplified from RNA transcripts for repertoire sequencing. The first round of RT-PCR was done with HTBI primers and the Qiagen OneStep RT-PCR kit, and was followed by a second round of multiplex PCR, then size selection and purification. The libraries underwent paired-end sequencing with 100 bp reads on an Illumina HiSeq2000. On the authors' methods: Reads were processed with SOAPnuke, discarding reads with adapters, uncalled bases, mean Phred below 15, or no exact constant-primer or identifier match. COPE v1.2.5 was used to merge high-quality paired reads. Clonotypes were defined as unique nucleotide sequences and were aligned to IMGT TRB V, D and J references using MiTCR v1.1. The analysis was limited to V-J combinations with a frequency above 0.0001, which together covered approximately 99% of repertoires. For each V-J combination, a TCR clonal expansion and chaos score was defined as F50 clonal expansion divided by the chaos observed in the TCRdist matrix. Welch's t-statistics and random forest were used to reduce features to 13 V-J combinations, which were fed into a naive Bayes classifier. The Morisita-Horn index was used to measure how similar the thyroid and blood repertoires were. TCRdb ran its own pipeline on the public reads, namely fastp trimming at Q25 and MiXCR clone calling, and kept in-frame beta chains. Entries are consolidated by CDR3 protein sequence, retaining the most common genes and DNA. The V and J calls follow TCRdb's processing rather than the paper's. This sample is represented by a few hundred thousand distinct CDR3 sequences; 15% of them were singletons. Clones ranked in the top ten supply 5.5% to 7% of the sample.

Recombination joined TRBV19 with TRBJ1-5, with TRBD1 tentatively as D gene (6 bases match). Sequencing input: peripheral blood. The clonotype comes from a woman aged 18-35 years with stable Graves' hyperthyroidism. Donor details come from another sample of the same person, matched by shared clones. The bases are TGTGCCAGTCGGGACATCGGCAATCAGCCCCAGCATTTT. Translated, it reads CASRDIGNQPQHF.